This T cell receptor (beta chain) was sequenced for a study of PD-1 blockade in classical Hodgkin lymphoma. Study at large: Once every 2 weeks, patients received intravenous nivolumab at 3 mg/kg.

Overall study findings and caveats: Reported findings placed baseline TCR diversity lower in newly diagnosed patients (compared with healthy donors). Newly diagnosed patients and complete responders had comparable diversity at baseline. At C4D1, TCR diversity had climbed significantly for CD4+ cells, though not for CD8+ cells.

Regarding this clone: Its antigen is not known.

The patients all showed relapse after autologous stem cell transplantation, while their brentuximab vedotin exposure varied. Sequencing was performed with immunoSEQ multiplex PCR; in TCRdb, only in-frame clones are kept and a portion is missing. The sample contains approximately 34,000 clones, around 80% of which appear only once. This CDR3 has 15 amino acids. Trimming left V 0 bases short and J 1 base short, with 9 bases between. The germline gives CDR1 LGHNA, CDR2 YNFKEQ. The source was peripheral blood mononuclear cells (PBMCs), collected before the second cycle of nivolumab. The sequence derives from a human donor with classical Hodgkin lymphoma. The V call is TRBV4-2, the J call TRBJ1-2; D not certain. The CDR3 loop reads CASSQEVPFNYGYTF. As DNA, the CDR3 is TGTGCCAGCAGCCAAGAGGTCCCCTTTAACTATGGCTACACCTTC.